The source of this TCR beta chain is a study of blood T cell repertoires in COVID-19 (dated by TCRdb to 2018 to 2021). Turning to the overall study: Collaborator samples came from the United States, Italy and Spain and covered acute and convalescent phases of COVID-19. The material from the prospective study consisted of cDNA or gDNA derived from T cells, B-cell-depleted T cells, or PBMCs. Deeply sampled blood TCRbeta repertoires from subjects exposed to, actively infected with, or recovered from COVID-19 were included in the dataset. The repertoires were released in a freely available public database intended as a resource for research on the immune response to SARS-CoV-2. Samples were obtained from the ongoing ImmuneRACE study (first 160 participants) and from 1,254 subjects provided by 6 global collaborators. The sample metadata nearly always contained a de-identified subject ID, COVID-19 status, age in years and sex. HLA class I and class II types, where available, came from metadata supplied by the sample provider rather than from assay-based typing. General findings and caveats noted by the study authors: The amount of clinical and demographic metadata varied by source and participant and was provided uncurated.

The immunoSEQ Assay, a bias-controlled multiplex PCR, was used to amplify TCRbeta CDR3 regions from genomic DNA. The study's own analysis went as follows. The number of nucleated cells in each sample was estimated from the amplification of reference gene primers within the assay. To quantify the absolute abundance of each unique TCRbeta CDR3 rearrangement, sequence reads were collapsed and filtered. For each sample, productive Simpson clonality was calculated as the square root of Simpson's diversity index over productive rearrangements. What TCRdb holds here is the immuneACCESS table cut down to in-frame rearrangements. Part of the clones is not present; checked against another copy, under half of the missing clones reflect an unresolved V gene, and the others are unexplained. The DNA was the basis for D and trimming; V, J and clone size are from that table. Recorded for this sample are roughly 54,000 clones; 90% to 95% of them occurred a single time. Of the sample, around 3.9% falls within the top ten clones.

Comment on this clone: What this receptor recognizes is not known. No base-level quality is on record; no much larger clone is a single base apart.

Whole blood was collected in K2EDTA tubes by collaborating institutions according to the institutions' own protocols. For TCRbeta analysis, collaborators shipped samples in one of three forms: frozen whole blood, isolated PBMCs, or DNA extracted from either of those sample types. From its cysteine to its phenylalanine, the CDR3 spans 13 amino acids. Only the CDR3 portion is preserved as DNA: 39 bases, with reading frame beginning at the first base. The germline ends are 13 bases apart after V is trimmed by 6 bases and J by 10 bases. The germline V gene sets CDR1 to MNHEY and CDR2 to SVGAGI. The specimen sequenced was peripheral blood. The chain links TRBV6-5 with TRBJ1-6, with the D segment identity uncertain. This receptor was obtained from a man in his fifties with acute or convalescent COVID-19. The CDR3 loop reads CASRTPLGSPLHF. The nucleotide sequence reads TGTGCCAGCAGAACCCCGTTGGGCTCACCCCTCCACTTT.